A single sample gave rise to the 15 T cell receptor beta chains below, sequenced in a study of T cells in localized non-small cell lung cancer. TCRdb's copy holds only in-frame clones and misses some; the assay was immunoSEQ multiplex PCR. The profile covers some 10,000 clones, with under 55% appearing a single time and 4% to 5% taken by the ten largest. The sequencing used lymph node tissue, collected before any cancer treatment. The origin of the receptors is a woman aged 40 to 75 with stage II squamous cell lung carcinoma.

The count of this clone is one. The genes are TRBV19 and TRBJ1-1; 9 nucleotides agree with TRBD1. Germline lookup yields CDR1 LNHDA and CDR2 SQIVND (reference sequence). The CDR3 runs 14 residues. Losses at the gene ends were 5 bases for V and 5 bases for J; bases not matched to a gene: 6. CDR3 in amino acids: CASSSGQGRTEAFF. The CDR3 DNA follows: TGTGCCAGTAGTTCGGGACAGGGCCGGACTGAAGCTTTCTTT.

The chain's CDR3 is CASSIARGRKTQYF. The DNA of the CDR3 is TGTGCCAGTAGTATAGCCAGGGGGCGGAAGACCCAGTACTTC. This rearrangement joins TRBV19 to TRBJ2-5; 8 bases match TRBD1. The CDR3 extends over 14 amino acids. The junction had 4 bases not matched to a gene; V was cut back by 1 base and J by 6 bases. Germline CDR1 LNHDA, CDR2 SQIVND (reference sequence).

This chain uses TRBV19 with TRBJ1-6; D remains unclear. The germline V and J ends were trimmed by 3 bases and 0 bases, with 9 bases remaining between them. Germline V gene sequence: CDR1 LNHDA, CDR2 SQIVND (reference sequence). The CDR3 is made up of 16 amino acids. The CDR3, as DNA: TGTGCCAGTAGTATTATGGGAAGCTCCTATAATTCACCCCTCCACTTT. It specifies CASSIMGSSYNSPLHF. The complete variable domain, with remaining parts taken from reference TRBV19 and TRBJ1-6, reads DGGITQSPKYLFRKEGQNVTLSCEQNLNHDAMYWYRQDPGQGLRLIYYSQIVNDFQKGDIAEGYSVSREKKESFPLTVTSAQKNPTAFYLCASSIMGSSYNSPLHFGNGTRLTVT.

The V and J genes are TRBV11-3 and TRBJ1-2; no definite D call. V gave up 0 bases and J gave up 8 bases, with 16 bases separating them. The germline V gene encodes CDR1 SGHNT and CDR2 YENEEA. The CDR3 is 15 residues long. The CDR3: CASSLDRGPTRGYTF. CDR3 nucleotides: TGTGCCAGCAGCTTAGATCGAGGGCCAACGAGGGGCTACACCTTC. Combining the CDR3 with reference TRBV11-3 and TRBJ1-2 gives the whole variable domain EAGVVQSPRYKIIEKKQPVAFWCNPISGHNTLYWYLQNLGQGPELLIRYENEEAVDDSQLPKDRFSAERLKGVDSTLKIQPAELGDSAVYLCASSLDRGPTRGYTFGSGTRLTVV.

The V gene is TRBV19, the J gene TRBJ1-5; weak D call: TRBD1 (5 bases). Between the trimmed V and J ends, which lost 5 bases and 1 base, there was a span of 21 bases. The CDR3 length is 18 residues. Germline-derived CDR1 and CDR2 are LNHDA and SQIVND (reference sequence). CDR3 protein: CASSPRALGVGSNQPQHF. As DNA, the CDR3 is TGTGCCAGTAGTCCTAGGGCCTTGGGGGTTGGGAGCAATCAGCCCCAGCATTTT.

This clone has only a few counts. V gene TRBV4-1 combines with J gene TRBJ1-1; D remains unclear. The CDR3 extends over 13 amino acids. Trimming removed 1 base at V and 3 bases at J, with 6 bases between. Germline values: CDR1 MGHRA, CDR2 YSYEKL. The CDR3 sequence: CASSQGAYTEAFF. The DNA of the CDR3 is TGCGCCAGCAGCCAAGGGGCCTACACTGAAGCTTTCTTT.

The chain combines TRBV6-8 with TRBJ2-7; 8 bases align to TRBD1. Trimming cost V 8 bases and J 6 bases; bases outside gene matches: 9. Germline CDR1 MNHGY, CDR2 SAAAGT. The CDR3 loop spans 13 amino acids. The CDR3 loop reads CASARDRLGEQYF. The CDR3, as DNA: TGTGCCAGCGCTCGGGACAGGCTGGGCGAGCAGTACTTC.

V usage is TRBV15 and J usage is TRBJ1-5, with D hard to call. V dropped 3 bases and J dropped 3 bases, with 9 bases sitting between them. Looked up from germline, CDR1 is LNHNV and CDR2 is YYDKDF (reference sequence). There are 14 residues in the CDR3. CDR3 nucleotide sequence: TGTGCCACCAGCAGGACCGCTTACAATCAGCCCCAGCATTTT. Translated, it gives CATSRTAYNQPQHF.

The rearrangement joins TRBV9 to TRBJ2-7; D gene uncertain. This CDR3 is 16 amino acids long. The germline gives CDR1 SGDLS, CDR2 YYNGEE. V lost 5 bases, J lost 0 bases, and 18 bases lay in between. Written as DNA, the CDR3 is TGTGCCAGCAGTGCAACCAGAAACTGGAGCTCCTACGAGCAGTACTTC. It encodes CASSATRNWSSYEQYF.

This clone was detected only a few times. V is TRBV6-8 and J is TRBJ1-3; no reliable D call. From germline, CDR1 is MNHGY and CDR2 SAAAGT. V gave up 0 bases and J gave up 4 bases, with 7 bases separating them. The CDR3 length is 14 residues. The CDR3 region has the DNA TGTGCCAGCAGTTACTCGGAGGGAGGAAACACCATATATTTT. It specifies CASSYSEGGNTIYF.

This clone occurred a few times. J is TRBJ1-6 and V is TRBV6-8; TRBD1 matches at 8 bases. The V segment lost 4 bases and the J segment 7 bases; nucleotides outside the gene matches: 3. Per germline, CDR1 MNHGY and CDR2 SAAAGT. The CDR3 runs to 14 residues. CDR3 residues: CASSWRTGNSPLHF. DNA of the CDR3: TGTGCCAGCAGTTGGCGGACAGGGAATTCACCCCTCCACTTT.

This chain uses TRBV29-1 with TRBJ2-1; D might be TRBD1 or TRBD2, each matching 5 bases. The germline gives CDR1 SQVTM, CDR2 ANQGSEA. The CDR3 covers 13 residues. The V gene lost 8 bases and the J gene lost 1 base, with 12 bases spanning the gap. CDR3 region: CSSSGASYNEQFF. In DNA form, the CDR3 reads TGCAGCTCCTCCGGGGCTTCCTACAATGAGCAGTTCTTC.

This chain joins TRBV29-1 and TRBJ2-3, with D possibly being TRBD1 (5 bases). CDR1 SQVTM and CDR2 ANQGSEA come from the germline V gene. This CDR3 has 12 residues. V was shortened by 7 bases and J by 3 bases, with 11 bases between the two germline ends. The CDR3 protein is CSAKKGTDTQYF. The CDR3 nucleotides read TGCAGCGCAAAAAAGGGGACAGATACGCAGTATTTT.

This sequence joins TRBV2 and TRBJ2-3; D might be TRBD2 (6 bases). The CDR3 extends over 13 amino acids. The germline V gene encodes CDR1 SNHLY and CDR2 FYNNEI. Trimming removed 2 bases from V and 8 bases from J, with 11 bases in between. CDR3 DNA sequence: TGTGCCAGCAGTGAATTGCGGGATGTTACGCAGTATTTT. It codes for CASSELRDVTQYF.

The rearrangement uses TRBV19 and TRBJ1-2, with 10 positions matching TRBD1. Germline values: CDR1 LNHDA, CDR2 SQIVND (reference sequence). With V trimmed by 6 bases and J by 1 base, 5 bases remained unmatched. The CDR3 covers 15 residues. CDR3 region: CASRTGQGINYGYTF. The CDR3, as DNA: TGTGCCAGTAGGACGGGACAGGGGATTAACTATGGCTACACCTTC.